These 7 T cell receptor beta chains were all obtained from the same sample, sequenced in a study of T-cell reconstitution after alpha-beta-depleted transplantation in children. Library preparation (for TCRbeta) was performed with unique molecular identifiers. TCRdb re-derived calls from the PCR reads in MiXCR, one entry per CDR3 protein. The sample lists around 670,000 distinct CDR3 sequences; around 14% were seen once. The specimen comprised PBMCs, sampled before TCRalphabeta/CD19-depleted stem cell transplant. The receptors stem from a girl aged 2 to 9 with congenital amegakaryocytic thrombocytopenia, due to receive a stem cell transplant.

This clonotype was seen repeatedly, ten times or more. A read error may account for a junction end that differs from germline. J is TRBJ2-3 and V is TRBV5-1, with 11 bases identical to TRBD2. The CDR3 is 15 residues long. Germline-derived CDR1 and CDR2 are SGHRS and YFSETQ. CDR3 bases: TGTGCCAGCAGCTTAGCGGGAGGGAGCACAGATACGCAGTATTTT. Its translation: CASSLAGGSTDTQYF.

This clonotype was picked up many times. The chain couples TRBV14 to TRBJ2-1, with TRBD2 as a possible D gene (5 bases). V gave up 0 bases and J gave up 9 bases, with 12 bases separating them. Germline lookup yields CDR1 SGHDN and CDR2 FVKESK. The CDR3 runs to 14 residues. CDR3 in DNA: TGTGCCAGCAGCCAAGAGCTAACGGGGAGTGAGCAGTTCTTC. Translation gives CASSQELTGSEQFF.

CDR3 in DNA: TGTGCCAGCAGCCCCATAGGACAGGACCTTCCTGAAGCTTTCTTT. Protein product: CASSPIGQDLPEAFF. This rearrangement joins TRBV7-7 to TRBJ1-1; 7 nucleotides line up with TRBD1. V lost 5 bases to trimming and J lost 6 bases; unmatched junction nucleotides: 12. This CDR3 has 15 amino acids. Germline loops: CDR1 SSHAT, CDR2 FNYEAQ (reference sequence).

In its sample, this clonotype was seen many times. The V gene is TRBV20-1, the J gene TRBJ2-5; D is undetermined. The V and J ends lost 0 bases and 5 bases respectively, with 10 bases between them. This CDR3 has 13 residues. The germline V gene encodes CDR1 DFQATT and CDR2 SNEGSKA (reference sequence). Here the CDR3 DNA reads TGCAGTGCTAGAGATCCTACGCGGGAGACCCAGTACTTC. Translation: CSARDPTRETQYF.

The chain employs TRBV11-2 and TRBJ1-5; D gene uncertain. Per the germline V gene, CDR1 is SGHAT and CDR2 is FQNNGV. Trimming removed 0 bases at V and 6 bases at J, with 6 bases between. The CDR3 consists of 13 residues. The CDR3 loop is CASSLDLSQPQHF. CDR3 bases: TGTGCCAGCAGCTTAGATCTAAGTCAGCCCCAGCATTTT.

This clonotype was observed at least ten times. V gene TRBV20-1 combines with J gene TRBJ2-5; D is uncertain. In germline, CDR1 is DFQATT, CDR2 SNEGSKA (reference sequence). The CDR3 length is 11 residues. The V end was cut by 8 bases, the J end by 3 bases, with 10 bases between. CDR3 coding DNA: TGCAGTTTTTTTAGGGAAGAGACCCAGTACTTC. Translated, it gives CSFFREETQYF.

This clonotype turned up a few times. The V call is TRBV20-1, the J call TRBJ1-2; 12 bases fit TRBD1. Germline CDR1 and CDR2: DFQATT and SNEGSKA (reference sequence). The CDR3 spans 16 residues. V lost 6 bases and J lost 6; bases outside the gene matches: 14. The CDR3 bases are TGCAGTGCCGCCGGGACAGGGGGCACCGCGTCGAATGGCTACACCTTC. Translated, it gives CSAAGTGGTASNGYTF.